The clone carrying this T cell receptor beta chain was seen only a few times. Original processing methods: ImmunoSEQ only sent back junction sequences with no quality scores, so filtering was done differently. The table came from immunoSEQ multiplex PCR; TCRdb's copy has only in-frame clones and leaves some out. From that table come the V and J calls and clone size; the DNA was used to work out D and trimming. The table lists about 2.1 million clones, roughly 91% of them singletons, with roughly 1.8% in the top ten. Naive CD8 cells comprised CD45RO-negative, CCR7-positively selected cells, excluding terminally differentiated effector memory CD45RA+ cells. The CDR3 is 13 amino acids. Looked up from germline, CDR1 is GTSNPN and CDR2 is SVGIG (reference sequence). The ends lost 4 bases at V and 2 bases at J; junction bases unmatched: 4. The source of the sample is a study of shared clonotypes between healthy human individuals.

This receptor was taken from a man younger than 30 in good health. Some clones in this sample may be carry-over from other donors' samples. Sequences were obtained from naive CD8+ T cells from PBMCs. The chain combines TRBV30 with TRBJ1-1, with 7 bases lining up with TRBD1. In DNA, the CDR3 is TGTGCCTGGATCGGGACAGCTAACACTGAAGCTTTCTTT. Encoded protein: CAWIGTANTEAFF.